These T cell receptor beta chains were read from a single sample in a study of beta chain features in type 1 diabetes. Assay used: immunoSEQ multiplex PCR; TCRdb lists only in-frame clones, some missing. The sample shows under 150,000 clones, about 10% of them seen only once. Sequencing was performed on central memory CD4+ T cells from blood. The receptors originated from a young man with type 1 diabetes. The CDR3 runs from the conserved cysteine through the conserved F or W. A D gene is named only where the DNA matches it firmly. For some rows the clone size is stated as once, few or many, or as a class when expanded; others skip it.

>TRBJ2-4|.|TRBD2|TRBV9
TGTGCCAGCAGCCCAAGGACTAGCGGGAAAAACATTCAGTACTTC
CASSPRTSGKNIQYF
>TRBJ2-7|few|.|TRBV6-5
TGTGCCAGCAGCCCCGGGGGGCCGGACGAGCAGTACTTC
CASSPGGPDEQYF
>TRBJ2-5|few|.|TRBV11-1
TGTGCCAGCAGCCCCGGGGTTCAAGAGACCCAGTACTTC
CASSPGVQETQYF
>TRBJ1-1|few|.|TRBV5-1
TGCGCCAGCAGCTCCGCCGCGGGCGTGACTGAAGCTTTCTTT
CASSSAAGVTEAFF
>TRBJ2-3|few|TRBD2|TRBV2
TGTGCCAGCAGTTTACGTAGCGGGGGCACAGATACGCAGTATTTT
CASSLRSGGTDTQYF
>TRBJ2-5|few|.|TRBV6-1
TGTGCCAGCAGTGAAAACACGGCAGGGGAGACCCAGTACTTC
CASSENTAGETQYF
>TRBJ2-5|few|TRBD1|TRBV9
TGTGCCAGCAGCTCGGGACAGCAAATAGAGACCCAGTACTTC
CASSSGQQIETQYF
>TRBJ2-3|.|.|TRBV5-1
TGCGCCAGCAGCCACCAACCGGGGACAGATACGCAGTATTTT
CASSHQPGTDTQYF
>TRBJ2-3|few|.|TRBV15
TGTGCCACCAGGCCGGGACATAGCACAGATACGCAGTATTTT
CATRPGHSTDTQYF
>TRBJ1-2|.|TRBD1|TRBV6-5
TGTGCCAGCAGCACTTCTTCAGGGGGACGCTATGGCTACACCTTC
CASSTSSGGRYGYTF
>TRBJ2-2|.|.|TRBV18
TGTGCCAGCTCACCACGCTCCGTAGGGACATCGAACACCGGGGAGCTGTTTTTT
CASSPRSVGTSNTGELFF
>TRBJ2-4|many|.|TRBV29-1
TGCAGCGTTGTAGGGGGAGCCAAAAACATTCAGTACTTC
CSVVGGAKNIQYF
>TRBJ2-6|.|.|TRBV7-2
TGTGCCAGCAGCACAGGGTGGTCTGGGGCCAACGTCCTGACTTTC
CASSTGWSGANVLTF
>TRBJ1-4|few|.|TRBV6-5
TGTGCCAGCAGTCCCGCCGCCGGGAAGGGAAAACTGTTTTTT
CASSPAAGKGKLFF
>TRBJ2-5|.|.|TRBV7-2
TGTGCCAGCCAACTAGCTGTATCGGAGACCCAGTACTTC
CASQLAVSETQYF
>TRBJ1-2|few|TRBD1|TRBV2
TGTGCCAGCGGACAGGGCGGCGGCTACACCTTC
CASGQGGGYTF
>TRBJ2-1|few|TRBD2|TRBV2
TGTGCCAGCAGTGAGGGACTAGCGGGGAACAATGAGCAGTTCTTC
CASSEGLAGNNEQFF
>TRBJ2-7|few|TRBD1|TRBV7-2
TGTGCCAGCAGCTCGGACAGGGCCCACTCCTACGAGCAGTACTTC
CASSSDRAHSYEQYF
>TRBJ2-2|few|.|TRBV27
TGTGCCAGCCGTGGCGGGGGCAGGGTCACCGGGGAGCTGTTTTTT
CASRGGGRVTGELFF
>TRBJ1-1|.|TRBD1|TRBV6-1
TGTGCCAGCACACTGACAGGGGGACAGACTGAAGCTTTCTTT
CASTLTGGQTEAFF
>TRBJ2-5|.|.|TRBV7-9
TGTGCCAGCAGCTTACGGCTAGCCCCACAAGAGACCCAGTACTTC
CASSLRLAPQETQYF
>TRBJ1-4|.|TRBD1|TRBV7-3
TGTGCCAGCAGCCCGGGGACAGTTGAAAAACTGTTTTTT
CASSPGTVEKLFF
>TRBJ2-2|few|.|TRBV5-4
TGTGCCAGCAGCTTGGACTCCGGGGAGCTGTTTTTT
CASSLDSGELFF
>TRBJ1-6|many|.|TRBV29-1
TGCAGCGTTGGCCAGGGGAATTCACCCCTCCACTTT
CSVGQGNSPLHF
>TRBJ2-5|few|TRBD1|TRBV5-1
TGCGCCAGCAGCTTGGCCGGGACAGCGGAAGAGACCCAGTACTTC
CASSLAGTAEETQYF
>TRBJ2-5|few|.|TRBV28
TGTGCCAGCAGCACTCCGGGACAAGAGACCCAGTACTTC
CASSTPGQETQYF
>TRBJ1-5|.|.|TRBV28
TGTGCCAGCAGTTTATTTGGGGCGGCCCAGCATTTT
CASSLFGAAQHF
>TRBJ2-5|.|.|TRBV5-1
TGCGCCAGCAGCCCTCACGAGGGGGGGGCTATGGAGACCCAGTACTTC
CASSPHEGGAMETQYF
>TRBJ2-1|few|.|TRBV4-2
TGTGCCAGCAGCCAAGAGCCGAGTTCGAGCTCCTACAATGAGCAGTTCTTC
CASSQEPSSSSYNEQFF
>TRBJ1-1|.|TRBD1|TRBV5-4
TGTGCCAGCAGCGGAACGGACAGGGGGACTGAAGCTTTCTTT
CASSGTDRGTEAFF
>TRBJ1-2|.|TRBD1|TRBV29-1
TGCAGCGCCTCGACAGGGGGTGATGGCTACACCTTC
CSASTGGDGYTF
>TRBJ1-1|.|TRBD1|TRBV7-9
TGTGCCAGCAGCCAGGGGGAACAGTCAAAGAACACTGAAGCTTTCTTT
CASSQGEQSKNTEAFF
>TRBJ1-2|.|TRBD1|TRBV6-5
TGTGCCAGCAGTAGGACAGGGGGTGGCTATGGCTACACCTTC
CASSRTGGGYGYTF
>TRBJ2-3|few|.|TRBV7-3
TGTGCCAGCAGCTTAGGTCCGGGGATCGGCACAGATACGCAGTATTTT
CASSLGPGIGTDTQYF
>TRBJ2-1|.|.|TRBV29-1
TGCAGCGTTGAAGGGACGGCGGGGGCCAATGAGCAGTTCTTC
CSVEGTAGANEQFF
>TRBJ2-5|.|TRBD1|TRBV7-2
TGTGCCAGCAGCTCCGGGACAGCCAATCAAGAGACCCAGTACTTC
CASSSGTANQETQYF